This is a list of T cell receptor beta chains from one sample in a study of CD4 T cells in relation to SARS-CoV-2 and coronaviruses. Method: immunoSEQ multiplex PCR; TCRdb's copy keeps in-frame clones and lacks some. The data contain about 37,000 clones, approximately 88% of them singletons. What was sequenced was memory CD4+ T cells from PBMCs. The receptor set was obtained from an adult with COVID-19. The CDR3 runs from the conserved cysteine through the conserved F or W. A D gene is named only where the DNA matches it firmly. The listing skips clone size in some rows; elsewhere it reads once, few, many or a size class.

TRBJ2-3,.,TRBV30,18,.,CAWASGTYRVTGTDTQYF,TGTGCCTGGGCTTCCGGGACTTATAGGGTGACGGGCACAGATACGCAGTATTTT
TRBJ2-1,TRBD2,TRBV7-2,16,.,CASSLTSGGIYNEQFF,TGTGCCAGCAGCTTAACTAGCGGGGGGATTTACAATGAGCAGTTCTTC
TRBJ2-7,TRBD1,TRBV5-1,14,.,CASSLGDRGYEQYF,TGCGCCAGCAGCTTGGGGGACAGGGGCTACGAGCAGTACTTC
TRBJ1-2,TRBD1,TRBV10-1,22,.,CASSEPQSRDRNPNPPNYGYTF,TGCGCCAGCAGTGAGCCCCAGTCCCGGGACAGGAACCCTAACCCGCCTAACTATGGCTACACCTTC
TRBJ1-2,.,TRBV5-1,15,once,CASSFVLPGVNGYTF,TGCGCCAGCAGCTTTGTCCTGCCCGGGGTTAATGGCTACACCTTC
TRBJ2-5,TRBD1,TRBV5-1,14,.,CASSLTGGQETQYF,TGCGCCAGCAGCCTGACAGGGGGCCAAGAGACCCAGTACTTC
TRBJ1-1,TRBD1,TRBV5-1,15,.,CASSGGQGMNTEAFF,TGCGCCAGCAGCGGCGGACAGGGCATGAACACTGAAGCTTTCTTT
TRBJ1-1,.,TRBV27,12,.,CASSHRGTEAFF,TGTGCCAGCAGCCACCGCGGGACTGAAGCTTTCTTT
TRBJ2-5,TRBD2,TRBV6-4,16,.,CASSDCAGELRETQYF,TGTGCCAGCAGTGACTGCGCGGGGGAATTGAGAGAGACCCAGTACTTC
TRBJ2-1,TRBD2,TRBV9,15,.,CASSDGLAGINEQFF,TGTGCCAGCAGCGATGGACTAGCGGGGATCAATGAGCAGTTCTTC
TRBJ2-5,.,TRBV4-2,14,.,CASSQEGAGETQYF,TGTGCCAGCAGCCAAGAGGGGGCGGGAGAGACCCAGTACTTC
TRBJ1-2,.,TRBV12-5,16,.,CASGLEGETGVGGYTF,TGTGCTAGTGGTTTGGAGGGGGAAACAGGAGTTGGTGGCTACACCTTC
TRBJ1-4,.,TRBV2,15,.,CASSLSAEWGEKLFF,TGTGCCAGCAGCCTAAGCGCAGAATGGGGTGAAAAACTGTTTTTT
TRBJ1-6,.,TRBV7-3,14,few,CASSLGVKGSPLHF,TGTGCCAGCAGCTTAGGGGTGAAGGGTTCACCCCTCCACTTT
TRBJ2-7,.,TRBV4-2,17,.,CASSQDRFTGSSYEQYF,TGTGCCAGCAGCCAAGATCGCTTCACGGGGAGCTCCTACGAGCAGTACTTC
TRBJ1-5,.,TRBV19,16,.,CASSSGPQGYNQPQHF,TGTGCCAGTAGCTCAGGCCCGCAGGGGTACAATCAGCCCCAGCATTTT
TRBJ2-3,TRBD2,TRBV6-4,15,.,CASSNLAGGTDTQYF,TGTGCCAGCAGTAACCTAGCGGGGGGCACAGATACGCAGTATTTT
TRBJ1-1,TRBD1,TRBV9,14,.,CASSVGGGPTEAFF,TGTGCCAGCAGCGTAGGAGGGGGCCCCACTGAAGCTTTCTTT
TRBJ1-2,.,TRBV19,10,.,CASSRDGYTF,TGTGCCAGTAGCAGGGACGGCTACACCTTC
TRBJ2-7,TRBD1,TRBV7-9,16,.,CASSLARQGPTYEQYF,TGTGCCAGCAGCTTAGCCCGACAGGGTCCCACCTACGAGCAGTACTTC
TRBJ2-3,TRBD2,TRBV6-2/TRBV6-3,15,few,CASSQAAGGMDTQYF,TGTGCCAGCAGTCAAGCCGCGGGGGGGATGGATACGCAGTATTTT
TRBJ2-2,.,TRBV4-3,15,.,CASSQARSSSGELFF,TGCGCCAGCAGCCAAGCCCGGTCCTCTTCCGGGGAGCTGTTTTTT
TRBJ1-5,.,TRBV7-2,14,once,CASSPNMAGQPQHF,TGTGCCAGCAGCCCAAATATGGCGGGACAGCCCCAGCATTTT
TRBJ1-2,.,TRBV3-1/TRBV3-2,14,.,CASSPPTGSYGYTF,TGTGCCAGCAGCCCACCGACAGGATCCTATGGCTACACCTTC
TRBJ1-2,.,TRBV5-6,14,.,CASSHYRVPYGYTF,TGTGCCAGCAGCCACTACCGGGTTCCCTATGGCTACACCTTC
TRBJ1-4,.,TRBV7-2,16,.,CASSLGGRGGGEKLFF,TGTGCCAGCAGCTTAGGGGGTCGGGGGGGAGGCGAAAAACTGTTTTTT
TRBJ2-1,TRBD2,TRBV4-3,18,once,CASSHTGGISGGWSEQFF,TGCGCCAGCAGCCATACTGGGGGTATTAGCGGGGGGTGGTCTGAGCAGTTCTTC
TRBJ2-3,.,TRBV5-1,14,.,CASSLGWDTDTQYF,TGCGCCAGCAGCTTAGGGTGGGACACAGATACGCAGTATTTT
TRBJ2-4,.,TRBV2,11,.,CASSLDNIQYF,TGTGCCAGCAGTTTGGACAACATTCAGTACTTC
TRBJ1-1,.,TRBV19,16,.,CASSMFRGGTNTEAFF,TGTGCCAGTAGTATGTTTAGGGGCGGAACGAACACTGAAGCTTTCTTT
TRBJ2-2,TRBD2,TRBV11-3,15,once,CASSSSGGLPGELFF,TGTGCCAGCAGCTCCAGCGGGGGGCTCCCCGGGGAGCTGTTTTTT
TRBJ2-1,TRBD1,TRBV6-5,15,.,CASSPGDRVYNEQFF,TGTGCCAGCAGTCCCGGGGACAGGGTCTACAATGAGCAGTTCTTC
TRBJ2-3,TRBD2,TRBV15,16,.,CATSNSIAGGLDTQYF,TGTGCCACCAGCAACAGTATAGCGGGGGGGCTTGATACGCAGTATTTT
TRBJ1-4,.,TRBV14,15,.,CASSLGAATNEKLFF,TGTGCCAGCAGCTTGGGTGCAGCAACTAATGAAAAACTGTTTTTT
TRBJ2-3,TRBD1,TRBV5-4,15,.,CASSRDRGQTDTQYF,TGTGCCAGCAGCCGCGACAGGGGGCAAACAGATACGCAGTATTTT
TRBJ1-4,.,TRBV5-4,13,.,CASSRGSGEKLFF,TGTGCCAGCAGCCGTGGGTCTGGGGAAAAACTGTTTTTT
TRBJ1-5,TRBD1,TRBV24-1,13,.,CATAGGGNQPQHF,TGTGCCACAGCAGGGGGAGGCAATCAGCCCCAGCATTTT
TRBJ2-1,.,TRBV9,15,.,CASSVWASSYNEQFF,TGTGCCAGCAGCGTGTGGGCTAGCTCCTACAATGAGCAGTTCTTC
TRBJ1-3,.,TRBV11-2,14,.,CASSTRSSGNTIYF,TGTGCCAGCAGCACCCGTAGCAGTGGAAACACCATATATTTT
TRBJ2-7,.,TRBV25-1,12,few,CASRVGVYEQYF,TGTGCCAGCAGGGTGGGGGTTTACGAGCAGTACTTC
TRBJ2-7,TRBD1,TRBV5-1,15,once,CASSSGTGGKGEQYF,TGCGCCAGCAGCTCCGGGACAGGGGGCAAGGGCGAGCAGTACTTC
TRBJ2-7,.,TRBV7-8,14,.,CASSLRGGLYEQYF,TGTGCCAGCAGCTTAAGGGGGGGGCTCTACGAGCAGTACTTC
TRBJ2-7,.,TRBV19,11,.,CAPHWVGEQYF,TGTGCCCCCCACTGGGTTGGGGAGCAGTACTTC
TRBJ1-5,.,TRBV25-1,13,once,CASSDWGVQPQHF,TGTGCCAGCAGTGATTGGGGTGTTCAGCCCCAGCATTTT
TRBJ2-2,TRBD2,TRBV5-4,17,.,CASSLLAGGRNTGELFF,TGTGCCAGCAGCTTACTAGCGGGGGGGCGGAACACCGGGGAGCTGTTTTTT
TRBJ2-7,.,TRBV18,13,once,CASSPSRSYEQYF,TGTGCCAGCTCACCTTCCCGGAGCTACGAGCAGTACTTC
TRBJ2-3,TRBD2,TRBV18,15,.,CASSPGRGGPDTQYF,TGTGCCAGCTCACCAGGACGGGGGGGCCCAGATACGCAGTATTTT
TRBJ1-5,.,TRBV30,15,.,CAWRATGSSNQPQHF,TGTGCCTGGAGGGCCACCGGGAGTAGCAATCAGCCCCAGCATTTT